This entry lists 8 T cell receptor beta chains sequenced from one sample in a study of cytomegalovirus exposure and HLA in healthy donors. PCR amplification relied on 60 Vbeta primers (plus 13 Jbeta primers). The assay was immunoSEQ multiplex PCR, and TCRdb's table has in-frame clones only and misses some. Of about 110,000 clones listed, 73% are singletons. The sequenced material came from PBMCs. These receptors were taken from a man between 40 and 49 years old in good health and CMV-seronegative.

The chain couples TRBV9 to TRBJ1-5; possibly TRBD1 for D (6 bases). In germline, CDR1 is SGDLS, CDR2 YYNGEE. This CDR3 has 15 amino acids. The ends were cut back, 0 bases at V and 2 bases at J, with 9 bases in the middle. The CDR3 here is CASSVGAGGNQPQHF. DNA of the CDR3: TGTGCCAGCAGCGTAGGGGCAGGGGGCAATCAGCCCCAGCATTTT.

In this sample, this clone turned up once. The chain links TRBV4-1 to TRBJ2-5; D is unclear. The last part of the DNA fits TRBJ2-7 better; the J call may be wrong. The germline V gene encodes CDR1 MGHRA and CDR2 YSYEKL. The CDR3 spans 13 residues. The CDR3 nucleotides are TGCGCCAGCAGCCAAGATGATACTTACGAGCAGTACTTC. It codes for CASSQDDTYEQYF.

CDR3 sequence reads: CASSLVGTLNNEQFF. CDR3 DNA sequence: TGTGCCAGCAGCTTAGTGGGGACACTTAACAATGAGCAGTTCTTC. The rearrangement uses TRBV7-9 and TRBJ2-1; a weak D match, TRBD1 (6 bases). This CDR3 spans 15 amino acids. Trimming removed 1 base from V and 5 bases from J, with 12 bases in between. Germline CDR1 is SEHNR and CDR2 is FQNEAQ (reference sequence).

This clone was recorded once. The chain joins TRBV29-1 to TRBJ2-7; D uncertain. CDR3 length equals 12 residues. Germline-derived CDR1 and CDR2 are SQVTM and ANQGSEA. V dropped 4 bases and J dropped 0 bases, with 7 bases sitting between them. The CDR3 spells CSVAVNSYEQYF. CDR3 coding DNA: TGCAGCGTTGCAGTTAACTCCTACGAGCAGTACTTC.

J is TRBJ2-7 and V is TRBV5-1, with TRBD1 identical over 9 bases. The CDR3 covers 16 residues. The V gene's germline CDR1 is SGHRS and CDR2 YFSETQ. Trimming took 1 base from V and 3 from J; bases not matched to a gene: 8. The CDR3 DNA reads TGCGCCAGCAGCTTGCCGACCGGGACAGGGATCTACGAGCAGTACTTC. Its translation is CASSLPTGTGIYEQYF.

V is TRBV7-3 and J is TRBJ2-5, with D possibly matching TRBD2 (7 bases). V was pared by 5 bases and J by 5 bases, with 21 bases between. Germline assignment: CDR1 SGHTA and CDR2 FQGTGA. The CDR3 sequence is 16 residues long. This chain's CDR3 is CASSPGGRGGAETQYF. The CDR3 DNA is TGTGCCAGCAGCCCGGGCGGTAGGGGGGGCGCGGAGACCCAGTACTTC.

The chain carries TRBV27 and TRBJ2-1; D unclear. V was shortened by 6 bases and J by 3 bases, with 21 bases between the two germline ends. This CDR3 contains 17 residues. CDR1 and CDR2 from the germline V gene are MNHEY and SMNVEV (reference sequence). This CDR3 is CASSPPVRLSNYNEQFF. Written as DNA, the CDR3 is TGTGCCAGCAGCCCTCCCGTTCGACTGTCGAACTACAATGAGCAGTTCTTC.

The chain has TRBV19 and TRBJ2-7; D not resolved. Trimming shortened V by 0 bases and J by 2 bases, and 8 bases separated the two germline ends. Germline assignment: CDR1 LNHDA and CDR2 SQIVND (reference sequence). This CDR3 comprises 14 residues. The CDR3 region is CASSIEPGAYEQYF. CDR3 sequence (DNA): TGTGCCAGTAGTATAGAGCCCGGAGCCTACGAGCAGTACTTC.